This record covers a single T cell receptor beta chain. Participant ages covered roughly 18 to 89 years across some 25 US areas. Original processing methods: Using reference gene primer amplification, nucleated cell counts were estimated. Assay used: immunoSEQ multiplex PCR; TCRdb lists only in-frame clones, some missing. The D gene and trimming were derived from the DNA, and the V and J assignments and clone size from that table. The top ten hold 3.4% of the sample, which has 250,000 or so clones, roughly 80% seen once. This sample stems from a study of blood T cell repertoires in COVID-19. Study details: There were acute and convalescent COVID-19 samples, and they came from the United States, Italy and Spain. Nucleic acid was either cDNA or gDNA, and it came from T cells, B-cell-depleted T cells, or PBMCs.

Trimming stripped 0 bases from V and 7 bases from J, with 13 bases between. CDR1 is LGHDT and CDR2 is YNNKEL in the germline V gene (reference sequence). This CDR3 spans 14 amino acids. The clonotype originates from a man aged 45-65 years who had recovered from COVID-19. This chain connects TRBV3-1 (or the pseudogene TRBV3-2) to TRBJ2-7, with D unclear. Material for sequencing was PBMCs or T cells enriched from blood (not recorded which). For the CDR3, the DNA is TGTGCCAGCAGCCAAGAGCTAGGTATTCTGGAGCAGTACTTC. Amino acid sequence: CASSQELGILEQYF.